The source of this TCR beta chain is a study of CD8 T cells in Susac syndrome. Study-level results: The study conceded that relatively few individuals underwent its TCR sequencing and HLA analysis.

As to this clonotype: Its antigen is unidentified.

Trimming took 6 bases from V and 5 from J; bases not matched to a gene: 8. The CDR3 totals 15 residues. CD8+ and CD4+ T cells taken from blood had their TCR beta sequenced. The TEMRA cells underwent FACS enrichment, while the CD8+ and CD4+ T cells underwent negative isolation. Random hexamers were used to reverse transcribe the RNA input (roughly 0.5 to 1 ug). Amplification of the TCR beta CDR3 was carried out by immunoSEQ multiplex PCR, which spanned a total of 54 Vbeta and 13 Jbeta segments. One entry per CDR3 protein, called by TCRdb with MiXCR from the immunoSEQ multiplex PCR reads. The sample carries 200,000 or so distinct CDR3 sequences, nearly 95% recorded once.

The chain combines TRBV12-3 or TRBV12-4 with TRBJ2-5; 11 bases align to TRBD2. Sample: CD4+ T cells from PBMCs. The sequence came from a human donor with multiple sclerosis. The CDR3 spells CASSLTSGGSETQYF. DNA for the CDR3: TGTGCCAGCAGCCTTACTAGCGGGGGCTCGGAGACCCAGTACTTC.